This passage covers 23 T cell receptor beta chains from one sample sequenced in a study of T cell repertoires in cytomegalovirus infection. MiXCR, run by TCRdb on the reads, gives a single entry per CDR3 protein. The table records over 300,000 distinct CDR3 sequences, around a tenth of them present only once. Input material: PBMCs. The receptors were gathered from a human donor in good health (CMV status not recorded). Some clones in this sample may be carry-over from other donors' samples.

This clonotype was seen repeatedly, ten times or more. This sequence joins TRBV3-1 and TRBJ1-1; no reliable D call. Germline V gene lookup returns CDR1 LGHDT and CDR2 YNNKEL (reference sequence). The CDR3 is 14 residues long. V shed 0 bases and J shed 2 bases, with 7 bases lying between them. The CDR3 region is CASSQESLNTEAFF. The DNA for the CDR3 is TGTGCCAGCAGCCAAGAGAGTCTTAACACTGAAGCTTTCTTT.

This clonotype showed up just a few times. The rearrangement joins TRBV19 to TRBJ1-1; D gene unclear. V was clipped by 1 base and J by 1 base, with 10 bases between them. The CDR3 is 15 amino acids. CDR1 LNHDA and CDR2 SQIVND come from the germline V gene (reference sequence). This CDR3 is CASSIGYPANTEAFF. CDR3 sequence (DNA): TGTGCCAGTAGTATAGGATACCCAGCGAACACTGAAGCTTTCTTT.

This clonotype came up many times. The CDR3 here is CASSLGRSGGENEQFF. The CDR3 region has the DNA TGTGCCAGCAGCTTGGGCCGTAGTGGGGGGGAGAATGAGCAGTTCTTC. The chain couples TRBV7-2 to TRBJ2-1; 7 nucleotides line up with TRBD2. Germline CDR1 SGHTA, CDR2 FQGNSA. The CDR3 spans 16 residues. The V and J ends lost 3 bases and 7 bases, in that order; junction bases with no gene match: 12. The whole variable domain, remainder taken from reference TRBV7-2 and TRBJ2-1, is GAGVSQSPSNKVTEKGKDVELRCDPISGHTALYWYRQSLGQGLEFLIYFQGNSAPDKSGLPSDRFSAERTGGSVSTLTIQRTQQEDSAVYLCASSLGRSGGENEQFFGPGTRLTVL.

In its sample, this clonotype was seen many times. This rearrangement joins TRBV29-1 to TRBJ2-1, with 8 bases fitting TRBD1. The CDR3 runs 15 residues. The V segment lost 5 bases and the J segment 2 bases; nucleotides outside the gene matches: 8. Germline CDR1 is SQVTM and CDR2 is ANQGSEA. CDR3 protein: CSVSSGTGPYNEQFF. The CDR3, as DNA: TGCAGCGTTTCCTCCGGGACAGGTCCCTACAATGAGCAGTTCTTC.

This clonotype was found a few times. The chain is built from TRBV15 and TRBJ2-7; perhaps D is TRBD1 or TRBD2 (5 bases each). This CDR3 comprises 15 residues. Germline V gene data show CDR1 as LNHNV and CDR2 as YYDKDF (reference sequence). The V and J ends lost 1 base and 4 bases respectively, with 14 bases between them. The CDR3 is CATSRAGRKGYEQYF. Here the CDR3 DNA reads TGTGCCACCAGCAGAGCGGGGCGGAAGGGTTACGAGCAGTACTTC. The full variable domain, its missing parts supplied by reference TRBV15 and TRBJ2-7, is DAMVIQNPRYQVTQFGKPVTLSCSQTLNHNVMYWYQQKSSQAPKLLFHYYDKDFNNEADTPDNFQSRRPNTSFCFLDIRSPGLGDTAMYLCATSRAGRKGYEQYFGPGTRLTVT.

This clonotype was observed many times. As DNA, the CDR3 is TGTGCCAGCACCCAGTACGGCAATGAGCAGTTCTTC. It is translated as CASTQYGNEQFF. V and J are TRBV6-6 and TRBJ2-1; unclear D gene. Germline CDR1 is MNHNY and CDR2 is SVGAGI (reference sequence). This CDR3 comprises 12 residues. Trimming removed 7 bases at V and 6 bases at J, with 10 bases between.

This clonotype was observed once. The chain uses TRBV15 and TRBJ2-3; 7 bases align to TRBD2. The CDR3 totals 13 residues. V lost 4 bases and J lost 3; bases outside the gene matches: 1. CDR1 is LNHNV and CDR2 is YYDKDF in the germline V gene (reference sequence). The chain's CDR3 is CATSKGGTDTQYF. The CDR3 DNA sequence: TGTGCCACCAGCAAGGGAGGGACAGATACGCAGTATTTT.

This clonotype was counted only a few times. This rearrangement joins TRBV28 to TRBJ2-1, with TRBD2 matching over 8 bases. Germline CDR1 MDHEN, CDR2 SYDVKM. J was trimmed by 8 bases and V by 7 bases; bases with no gene match: 13. The CDR3 sequence is 15 residues long. CDR3 coding DNA: TGTGCCAGCACCCAAACCGGGACTAGGATCCATGAGCAGTTCTTC. It specifies CASTQTGTRIHEQFF.

This clonotype was seen at least ten times. The chain recombines TRBV7-6 with TRBJ1-4; unclear D gene. The CDR3 runs to 16 residues. V was trimmed by 1 base and J by 0 bases, leaving 9 bases between them. CDR1 is SGHVS and CDR2 is FNYEAQ in the germline V gene. The CDR3 bases are TGTGCCAGCAGCTTAGGGAAGACTGCAACTAATGAAAAACTGTTTTTT. Translation gives CASSLGKTATNEKLFF.

The table lists this clonotype with many counts. The rearrangement uses TRBV28 and TRBJ2-1; D may correspond to TRBD1 or TRBD2 (6 bases each). Germline V gives CDR1 MDHEN, CDR2 SYDVKM. The germline V and J ends were trimmed by 5 bases and 7 bases, with 15 bases remaining between them. This CDR3 spans 14 amino acids. CDR3 region: CASSDSGALNEQFF. The CDR3 bases are TGTGCCAGCAGTGACTCGGGGGCCCTAAATGAGCAGTTCTTC. Drawing the rest from reference TRBV28 and TRBJ2-1, the complete variable domain is DVKVTQSSRYLVKRTGEKVFLECVQDMDHENMFWYRQDPGLGLRLIYFSYDVKMKEKGDIPEGYSVSREKKERFSLILESASTNQTSMYLCASSDSGALNEQFFGPGTRLTVL.

This clonotype was seen a handful of times. The V call is TRBV7-8, the J call TRBJ1-1, with D unclear. This CDR3 region has 14 residues. Germline V gene data show CDR1 as SGHVS and CDR2 as FQNEAQ. V was shortened by 7 bases and J by 0 bases, with 12 bases between the two germline ends. The chain's CDR3 is CASIQGRLNTEAFF. Written as DNA, the CDR3 is TGTGCCAGCATCCAAGGGCGGTTGAACACTGAAGCTTTCTTT.

This clonotype appeared a few times. V and J are TRBV19 and TRBJ2-1, with D perhaps TRBD1 or TRBD2 (6 bases each). The CDR3 has 15 residues. Trimming removed 2 bases at V and 1 base at J, with 9 bases between. The V gene's germline CDR1 is LNHDA and CDR2 SQIVND (reference sequence). CDR3 protein: CASSIRGLSYNEQFF. The CDR3 DNA reads as TGTGCCAGTAGTATACGGGGGCTTTCCTACAATGAGCAGTTCTTC.

The J gene is TRBJ1-4, the V gene TRBV20-1, with D possibly TRBD1 on 5 matching bases. The ends were cut back, 1 base at V and 12 bases at J, with 15 bases in the middle. The CDR3 totals 13 residues. Germline V CDR1 and CDR2: DFQATT, SNEGSKA (reference sequence). CDR3 nucleotide sequence: TGCAGTGCTAGAGGACAGAGAATGAAGGAACTGTTTTTT. Its translation is CSARGQRMKELFF.

This clonotype was seen many times. CDR3 sequence reads: CASSSPGVGGNEKLFF. Written as DNA, the CDR3 is TGTGCCAGCAGCTCGCCCGGGGTTGGGGGGAACGAAAAACTGTTTTTT. The genes are TRBV7-9 and TRBJ1-4, with D possibly TRBD1 on 5 matching bases. CDR3 size: 16 residues. Germline-derived CDR1 and CDR2 are SEHNR and FQNEAQ (reference sequence). The V end lost 4 bases, the J end lost 8 bases, and 20 bases lay between the germline ends.

This clonotype was counted a few times. The chain links TRBV6-1 to TRBJ2-7, with 11 bases that match TRBD2. This CDR3 has 18 amino acids. The V segment lost 5 bases and the J segment 0 bases; nucleotides outside the gene matches: 12. From germline, CDR1 is MNHNS and CDR2 SASEGT. CDR3 amino acids: CASSLRTSGRTSSYEQYF. The CDR3 DNA reads TGTGCCAGCAGTCTCAGGACTAGCGGGCGGACCTCCTCCTACGAGCAGTACTTC.

At least ten counts were recorded for this clonotype. The chain carries TRBV11-1 and TRBJ2-2, with a tentative D call TRBD1 (6 bases). V dropped 6 bases and J dropped 1 base, with 24 bases sitting between them. The CDR3 is 19 amino acids. Germline lookup yields CDR1 SGHAT and CDR2 FQDESV (reference sequence). Written as DNA, the CDR3 is TGTGCCAGCAGGGTGGGACACGGCCACGTTGAGGGGAACACCGGGGAGCTGTTTTTT. This translates into CASRVGHGHVEGNTGELFF.

This clonotype was picked up many times. The CDR3 bases are TGCGCCAGCAGCCAAGATAGGTGGACAGGCACAGGGGATGAGCAGTTCTTC. Protein sequence: CASSQDRWTGTGDEQFF. The chain employs TRBV4-3 and TRBJ2-1; 7 bases agree with TRBD1. There are 17 residues in the CDR3. V shed 0 bases, J shed 8 bases, and the junction held 13 bases outside the gene matches. Germline CDR1 reads LGHNA; CDR2 reads YSLEER.

The chain uses TRBV6-6 and TRBJ1-1; TRBD1 aligns across 10 bases. V shed 6 bases, J shed 4 bases, and the junction held 5 bases outside the gene matches. The germline CDR1 and CDR2 sequences are MNHNY and SVGAGI (reference sequence). This CDR3 spans 14 amino acids. This CDR3 reads CASRDDRGLTEAFF. The CDR3 DNA follows: TGTGCCAGCAGGGATGACAGGGGGCTCACTGAAGCTTTCTTT.

There are many counts of this clonotype. The chain has TRBV7-2 and TRBJ2-3, with 7 bases fitting TRBD2. Germline V gives CDR1 SGHTA, CDR2 FQGNSA. The CDR3 has 19 residues. V lost 2 bases and J lost 0; bases outside the gene matches: 14. The CDR3 reads CASSLTGGGLRISTDTQYF. The DNA for the CDR3 is TGTGCCAGCAGCTTAACGGGCGGGGGACTACGCATTAGCACAGATACGCAGTATTTT.

This clonotype was detected only a few times. This chain links TRBV10-3 with TRBJ1-1; tentative D call: TRBD1 (6 bases). The CDR3 sequence is 14 residues long. V gave up 2 bases and J gave up 5 bases, with 12 bases separating them. Germline loops: CDR1 ENHRY, CDR2 SYGVKD. DNA of the CDR3: TGTGCCATCAGTGAGCAGGGGACGGGAACTGAAGCTTTCTTT. It yields the protein CAISEQGTGTEAFF.

This clonotype appeared many times. The genes are TRBV12-3 or TRBV12-4 and TRBJ2-7; possibly TRBD2 for D (5 bases). V shed 7 bases and J shed 6 bases, with 16 bases lying between them. The CDR3 spans 13 residues. The CDR3 sequence: CASTLQLVSEQYF. Here the CDR3 DNA reads TGTGCCAGCACCCTCCAACTAGTTTCCGAGCAGTACTTC.

Ten or more counts support this clonotype. The chain employs TRBV6-2 or TRBV6-3 and TRBJ2-7; 9 bases match TRBD1. From germline, CDR1 is MNHEY and CDR2 SVGEGT. The V and J ends lost 8 bases and 3 bases, in that order; junction bases with no gene match: 5. This CDR3 comprises 13 residues. The CDR3 DNA is TGTGCCAGCGCGGGGACAGGGCGCTACGAGCAGTACTTC. Translating it yields CASAGTGRYEQYF.

This clonotype has ten or more counts. The J gene is TRBJ2-7, the V gene TRBV7-2; 8 nucleotides match TRBD1. Germline V gene sequence: CDR1 SGHTA, CDR2 FQGNSA. Trimming at V came to 5 bases and at J to 0 bases, leaving 6 bases not matched to a gene. The CDR3 spans 15 residues. The DNA for the CDR3 is TGTGCCAGCAGCCGGGACAGGCCATCCTCCTACGAGCAGTACTTC. Residues: CASSRDRPSSYEQYF.